This T cell receptor (beta chain) was obtained from a study of T cells in localized non-small cell lung cancer. The assay was immunoSEQ multiplex PCR, and TCRdb's table has in-frame clones only and misses some. The repertoire includes 15,000 to 25,000 clones, approximately 80% of them detected once, and 4.5% to 5.5% sits in the top ten. The CDR3 is 12 residues long. Looked up from germline, CDR1 is SNHLY and CDR2 is FYNNEI. V lost 6 bases to trimming and J lost 10 bases, with 10 bases between them. Sequenced here: peripheral blood, sampled before any cancer treatment. The sequence was collected from a man between 40 and 69 years old with stage I lung adenocarcinoma. The V call is TRBV2, the J call TRBJ1-6, with D possibly matching TRBD1 (6 bases). DNA for the CDR3: TGTGCCAGCAGCCCAGACAGGTCACCCCTCCACTTT. Its translation: CASSPDRSPLHF.